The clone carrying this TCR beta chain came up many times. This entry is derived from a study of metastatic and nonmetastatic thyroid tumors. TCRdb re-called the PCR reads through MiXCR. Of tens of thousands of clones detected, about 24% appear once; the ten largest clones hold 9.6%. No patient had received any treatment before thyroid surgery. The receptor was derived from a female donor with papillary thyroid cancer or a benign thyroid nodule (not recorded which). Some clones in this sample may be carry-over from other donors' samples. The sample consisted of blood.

The CDR3 coding sequence is TGTGCCAGCAGCCAAGCCTCCAACACAGATACGCAGTATTTT. Translating it yields CASSQASNTDTQYF. The rearrangement links TRBV3-1 to TRBJ2-3, with D unclear. This CDR3 comprises 14 residues. Germline V CDR1 and CDR2: LGHDT, YNNKEL (reference sequence). V lost 1 base and J 2 bases, leaving 7 bases between the germline ends.